This T cell receptor beta chain was recorded in a study of cytomegalovirus exposure and HLA in healthy donors. At the level of the study: Genotyping showed roughly 81% of about 370 donors falling in the Caucasian-associated ancestry cluster. Broader study findings: TCR sequences were mostly rare, though some public TCRs occurred in many donors. Cytomegalovirus association was assigned to about 150 TCR beta chains. Reports showed the classifier diagnosing cytomegalovirus status with high specificity and sensitivity.

In the PCR, 60 Vbeta and 13 Jbeta primers were used. Clones were read by immunoSEQ multiplex PCR, and TCRdb kept only the in-frame ones, dropping some. Counted here are about 200,000 clones, about 80% occurring once; the ten biggest clones make up 1.5% to 2%. Trimming took 5 bases from V and 2 from J; bases not matched to a gene: 4. The CDR3 consists of 15 residues. Germline loops: CDR1 ENHRY, CDR2 SYGVKD. With respect to this clone: Its antigen is as yet unknown.

The rearrangement joins TRBV10-3 to TRBJ1-3; TRBD1 aligns across 9 bases. This sequence originates from a man aged 25 to 40 in good health and CMV-seronegative. Sequences were obtained from PBMCs. CDR3 residues: CAISPGTGPGNTIYF. In DNA form, the CDR3 reads TGTGCCATCAGTCCCGGGACAGGGCCTGGAAACACCATATATTTT.